This T cell receptor (beta chain) was observed in a study of blood T cell repertoires in COVID-19. Background on the study: Acute-phase and convalescent COVID-19 samples originated in the United States, Italy and Spain. Nucleic acid was either cDNA or gDNA, and it came from T cells, B-cell-depleted T cells, or PBMCs.

Recruited during active infection, patients (from Seattle) were subsequently followed longitudinally. In the source study's methods: Researchers report that nucleated cell counts were estimated from reference gene primer amplification. The data were produced by immunoSEQ multiplex PCR, yet TCRdb's version contains in-frame clones alone and is incomplete. Clone size and V and J calls were adopted from that table, with D and trimming inferred from the DNA. This sample has about 410,000 clones, with about nine tenths found just once. This receptor was taken from a middle-aged woman with COVID-19, enrolled during active disease. The sequenced sample consisted of peripheral blood.

As DNA, the CDR3 is TGCAGCGTTCCCCATAGGGGGAAAGGCTACACCTTC. Translating gives CSVPHRGKGYTF. The chain recombines TRBV29-1 with TRBJ1-2; TRBD1 might be the D (6 bases). CDR3 length: 12 residues. Trimming shortened V by 5 bases and J by 8 bases, and 15 bases separated the two germline ends. CDR1 is SQVTM, CDR2 ANQGSEA, per germline.